The clone carrying this T cell receptor (beta chain) was detected a few times. Sorting recovered naive CD8 T cells on a CD8+CD4-CCR7+CD45RA+ profile. This sample was included in a study of molecular identifiers for immune sequencing clone quantification. TCRdb redid the calling of the PCR reads with MiXCR, one entry per CDR3 protein. The sample records about 68,000 distinct CDR3 sequences, around 18% being singletons. Sequencing was performed on naive CD8+ T cells from blood, with Jurkat cell RNA spiked in. Noted subset: FACS-sorted CD8+CD4-CCR7+CD45RA+ naive T cells. The sequence was obtained from a human donor in good health. Some libraries in this study had Jurkat cell RNA spiked in.

In DNA, the CDR3 is TGTGCCAGCAGAGGTCCTGGGCTAGCGGGATTATACGAGCAGTACTTC. Translation gives CASRGPGLAGLYEQYF. This rearrangement joins TRBV12-3 or TRBV12-4 to TRBJ2-7, with 9 bases aligning to TRBD2. V shed 6 bases, J shed 4 bases, and the junction held 13 bases outside the gene matches. CDR3 length equals 16 residues.